The sequence of this T cell receptor beta chain was determined in a study of blood T cell repertoires in COVID-19. Turning to the study itself: Material from acute and convalescent COVID-19 was sourced from the United States, Italy and Spain. Sources were T cells, B-cell-depleted T cells, or PBMCs; the material itself was cDNA or gDNA.

Living in 24 US areas, the participants were between roughly 18 and 90 years of age. Cohort allocation depended upon clinical history that participants reported. This CDR3 contains 15 residues. Trimming took 2 bases from V and 5 from J; bases not matched to a gene: 7. From germline, CDR1 is KGHSH and CDR2 LQKENI. In this sample, this clone turned up a few times. Assay used: immunoSEQ multiplex PCR; TCRdb lists only in-frame clones, some missing. This sample has about 200,000 clones, with around 81% found just once. The chain uses TRBV18 and TRBJ1-1, with TRBD1 matching over 8 bases. The source material was PBMCs or T cells enriched from blood (not recorded which). The sequence was collected from a woman between 45 and 65 years old with acute COVID-19. As DNA, the CDR3 is TGTGCCAGCTCACCAGCGGCAGGGGGCATTACTGAAGCTTTCTTT. Translating it yields CASSPAAGGITEAFF.